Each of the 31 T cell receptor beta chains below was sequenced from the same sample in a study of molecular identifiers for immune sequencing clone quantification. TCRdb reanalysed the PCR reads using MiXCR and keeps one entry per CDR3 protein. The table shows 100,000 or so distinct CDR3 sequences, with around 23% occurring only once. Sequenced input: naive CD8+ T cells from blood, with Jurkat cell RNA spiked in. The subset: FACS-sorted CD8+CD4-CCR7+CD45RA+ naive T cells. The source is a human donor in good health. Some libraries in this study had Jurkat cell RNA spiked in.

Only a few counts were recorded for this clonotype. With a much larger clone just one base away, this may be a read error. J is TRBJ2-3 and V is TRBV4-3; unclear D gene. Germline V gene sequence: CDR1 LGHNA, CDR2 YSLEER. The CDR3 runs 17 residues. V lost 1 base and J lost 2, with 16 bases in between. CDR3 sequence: CASSQVLAGIPTDTQYF. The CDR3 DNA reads TGCGCCAGCAGCCAAGTTTTGGCAGGAATACCCACAGATACGCAGTATTTT.

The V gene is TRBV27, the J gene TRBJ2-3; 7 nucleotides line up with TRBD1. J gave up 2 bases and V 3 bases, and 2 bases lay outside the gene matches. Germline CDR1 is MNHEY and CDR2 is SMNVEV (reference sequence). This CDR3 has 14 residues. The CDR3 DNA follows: TGTGCCAGCAGTTTGGGACAGAACACAGATACGCAGTATTTT. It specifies CASSLGQNTDTQYF.

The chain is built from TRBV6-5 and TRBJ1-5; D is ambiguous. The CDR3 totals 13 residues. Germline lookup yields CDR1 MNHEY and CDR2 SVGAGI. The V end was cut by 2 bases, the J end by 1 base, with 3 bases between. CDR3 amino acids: CASSYRSNQPQHF. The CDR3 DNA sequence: TGTGCCAGCAGTTACCGAAGCAATCAGCCCCAGCATTTT.

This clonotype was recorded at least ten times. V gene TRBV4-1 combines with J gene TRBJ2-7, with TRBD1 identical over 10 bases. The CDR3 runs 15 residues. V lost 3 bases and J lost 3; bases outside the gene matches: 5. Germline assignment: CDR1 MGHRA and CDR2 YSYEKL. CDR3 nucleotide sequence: TGCGCCAGCAGCCAGTTGACAGGGGGCAGCTACGAGCAGTACTTC. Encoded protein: CASSQLTGGSYEQYF.

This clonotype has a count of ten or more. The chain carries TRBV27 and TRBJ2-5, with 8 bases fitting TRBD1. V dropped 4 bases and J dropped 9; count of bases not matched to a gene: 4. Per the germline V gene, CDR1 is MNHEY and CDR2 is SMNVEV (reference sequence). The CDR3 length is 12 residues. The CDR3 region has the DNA TGTGCCAGCAGTTCAGGGGGCGCGGCCCAGTACTTC. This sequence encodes CASSSGGAAQYF.

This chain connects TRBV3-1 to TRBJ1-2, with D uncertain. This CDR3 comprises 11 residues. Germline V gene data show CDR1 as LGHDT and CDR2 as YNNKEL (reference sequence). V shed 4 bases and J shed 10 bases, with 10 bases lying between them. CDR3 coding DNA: TGTGCCAGCAGCCTGTTCCCGATCTACACCTTC. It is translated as CASSLFPIYTF.

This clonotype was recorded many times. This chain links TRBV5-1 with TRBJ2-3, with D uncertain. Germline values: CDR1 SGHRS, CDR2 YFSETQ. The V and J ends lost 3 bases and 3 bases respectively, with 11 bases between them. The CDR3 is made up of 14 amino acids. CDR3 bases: TGCGCCAGCAGCTCCAACTCAGGAACAGATACGCAGTATTTT. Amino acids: CASSSNSGTDTQYF.

The CDR3 reads CAISVSEGNQPQHF. The CDR3 coding sequence is TGTGCCATCAGTGTGAGTGAGGGCAATCAGCCCCAGCATTTT. The chain uses TRBV10-3 and TRBJ1-5; no clear D gene. The V gene lost 4 bases and the J gene lost 2 bases, with 9 bases spanning the gap. This CDR3 has 14 residues. Germline loops: CDR1 ENHRY, CDR2 SYGVKD.

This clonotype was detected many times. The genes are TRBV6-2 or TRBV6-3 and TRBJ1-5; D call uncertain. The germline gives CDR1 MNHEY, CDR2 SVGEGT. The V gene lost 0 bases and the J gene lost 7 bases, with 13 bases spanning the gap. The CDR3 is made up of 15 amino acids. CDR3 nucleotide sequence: TGTGCCAGCAGTTACTCTGGAGGTTCTGGGCAGCCCCAGCATTTT. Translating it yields CASSYSGGSGQPQHF.

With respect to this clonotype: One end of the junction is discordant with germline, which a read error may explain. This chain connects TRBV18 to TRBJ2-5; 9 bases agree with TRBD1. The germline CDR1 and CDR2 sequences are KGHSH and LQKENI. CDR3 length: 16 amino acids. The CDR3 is CASSLLQGAYGETQHF. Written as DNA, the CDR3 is TGTGCCAGCTCACTACTACAGGGGGCTTATGGAGAGACCCAGCACTTC.

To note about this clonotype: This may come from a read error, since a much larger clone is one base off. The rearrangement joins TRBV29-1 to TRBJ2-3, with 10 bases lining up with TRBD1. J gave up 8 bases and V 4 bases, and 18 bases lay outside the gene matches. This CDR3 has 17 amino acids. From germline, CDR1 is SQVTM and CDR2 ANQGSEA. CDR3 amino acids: CSVAPAFRDRGGGTQYF. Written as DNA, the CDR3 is TGCAGCGTTGCCCCCGCTTTCCGGGACAGGGGAGGAGGTACGCAGTATTTT.

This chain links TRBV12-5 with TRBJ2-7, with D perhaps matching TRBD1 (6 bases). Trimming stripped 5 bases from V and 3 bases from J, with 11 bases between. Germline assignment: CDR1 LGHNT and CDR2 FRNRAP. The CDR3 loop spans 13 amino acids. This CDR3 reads CASGLGQSYEQYF. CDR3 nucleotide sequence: TGTGCTAGTGGTCTCGGACAGAGCTACGAGCAGTACTTC.

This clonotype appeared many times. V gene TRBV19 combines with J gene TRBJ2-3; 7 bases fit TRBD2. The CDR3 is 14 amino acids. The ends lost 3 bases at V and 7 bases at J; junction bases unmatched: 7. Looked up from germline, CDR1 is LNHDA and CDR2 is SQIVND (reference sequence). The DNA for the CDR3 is TGTGCCAGTAGTATTATGCTAGCGGCGAATACGCAGTATTTT. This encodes CASSIMLAANTQYF.

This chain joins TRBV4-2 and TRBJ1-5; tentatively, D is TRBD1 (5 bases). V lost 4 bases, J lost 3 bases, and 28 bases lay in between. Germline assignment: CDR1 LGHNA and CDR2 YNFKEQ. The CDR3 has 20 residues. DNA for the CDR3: TGTGCCAGCAGCCCCAGTGCCATTACACAGTGGTCGGGGCCCAATCAGCCCCAGCATTTT. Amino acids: CASSPSAITQWSGPNQPQHF.

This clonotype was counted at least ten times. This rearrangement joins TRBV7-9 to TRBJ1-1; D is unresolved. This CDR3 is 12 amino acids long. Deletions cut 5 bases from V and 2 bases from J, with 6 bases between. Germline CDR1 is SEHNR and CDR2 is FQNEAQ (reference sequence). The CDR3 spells CASSKINTEAFF. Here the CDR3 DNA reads TGTGCCAGCAGCAAGATAAACACTGAAGCTTTCTTT. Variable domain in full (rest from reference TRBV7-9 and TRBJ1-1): DTGVSQNPRHKITKRGQNVTFRCDPISEHNRLYWYRQTLGQGPEFLTYFQNEAQLEKSRLLSDRFSAERPKGSFSTLEIQRTEQGDSAMYLCASSKINTEAFFGQGTRLTVV.

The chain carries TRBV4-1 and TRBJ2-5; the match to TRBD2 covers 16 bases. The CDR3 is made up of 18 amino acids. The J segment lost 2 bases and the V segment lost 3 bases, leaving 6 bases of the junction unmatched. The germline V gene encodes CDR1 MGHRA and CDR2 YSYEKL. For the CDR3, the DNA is TGCGCCAGCAGCCAGAGGGGACTAGCGGGGGGGGGACAAGAGACCCAGTACTTC. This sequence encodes CASSQRGLAGGGQETQYF.

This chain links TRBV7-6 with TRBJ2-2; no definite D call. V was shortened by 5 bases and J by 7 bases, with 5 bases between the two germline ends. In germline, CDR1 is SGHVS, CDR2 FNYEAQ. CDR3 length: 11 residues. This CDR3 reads CASSQNGELFF. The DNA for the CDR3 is TGTGCCAGCAGCCAGAACGGGGAGCTGTTTTTT.

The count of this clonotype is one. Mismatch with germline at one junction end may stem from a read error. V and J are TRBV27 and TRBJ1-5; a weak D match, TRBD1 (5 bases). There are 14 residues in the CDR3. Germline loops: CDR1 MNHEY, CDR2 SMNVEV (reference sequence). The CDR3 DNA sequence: TGTGCCTGCAGTTTCGGGGCGAGCAATCAGCCCCAGCATTTT. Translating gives CACSFGASNQPQHF.

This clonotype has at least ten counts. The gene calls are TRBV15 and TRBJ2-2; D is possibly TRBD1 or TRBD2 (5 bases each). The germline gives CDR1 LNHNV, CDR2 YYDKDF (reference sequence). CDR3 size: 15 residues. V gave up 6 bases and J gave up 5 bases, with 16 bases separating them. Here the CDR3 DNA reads TGTGCCACCAGAGATGGGACCACTAATACCGGGGAGCTGTTTTTT. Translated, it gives CATRDGTTNTGELFF.

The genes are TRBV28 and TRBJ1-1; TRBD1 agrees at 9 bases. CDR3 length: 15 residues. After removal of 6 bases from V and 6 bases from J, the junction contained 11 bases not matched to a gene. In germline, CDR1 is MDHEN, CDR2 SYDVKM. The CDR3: CASSQDRGSFAEAFF. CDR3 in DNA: TGTGCCAGCAGCCAAGACAGGGGGAGTTTTGCTGAAGCTTTCTTT.

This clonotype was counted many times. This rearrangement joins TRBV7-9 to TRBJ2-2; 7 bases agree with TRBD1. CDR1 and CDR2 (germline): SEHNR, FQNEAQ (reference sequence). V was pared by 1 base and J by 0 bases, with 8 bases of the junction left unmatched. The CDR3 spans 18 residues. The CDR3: CASSLVGRDSPNTGELFF. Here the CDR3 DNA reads TGTGCCAGCAGCTTAGTCGGCCGGGACAGCCCGAACACCGGGGAGCTGTTTTTT.

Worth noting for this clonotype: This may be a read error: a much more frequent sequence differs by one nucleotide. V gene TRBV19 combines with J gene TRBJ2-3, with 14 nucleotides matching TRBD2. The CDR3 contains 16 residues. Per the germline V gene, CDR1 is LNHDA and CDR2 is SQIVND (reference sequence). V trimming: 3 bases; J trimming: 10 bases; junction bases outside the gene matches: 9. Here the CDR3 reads CASSIGGTSGGDAQYF. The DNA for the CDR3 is TGTGCCAGTAGTATTGGGGGGACTAGCGGGGGTGATGCGCAGTATTTT.

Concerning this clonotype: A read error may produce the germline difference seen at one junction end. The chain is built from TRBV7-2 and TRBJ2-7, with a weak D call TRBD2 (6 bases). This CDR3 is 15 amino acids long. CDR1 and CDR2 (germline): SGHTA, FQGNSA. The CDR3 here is CASSLRDSVPYEQCF. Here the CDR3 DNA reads TGTGCCAGCAGCTTGCGGGACTCAGTCCCCTACGAGCAGTGCTTC.

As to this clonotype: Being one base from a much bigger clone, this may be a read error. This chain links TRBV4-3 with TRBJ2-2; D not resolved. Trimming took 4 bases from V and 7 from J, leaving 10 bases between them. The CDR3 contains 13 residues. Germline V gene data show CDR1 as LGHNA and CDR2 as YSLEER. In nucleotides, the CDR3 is TGCGCCAGCAGCCGAGAAGAAGACGGGGAGCTGTTTTTT. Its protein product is CASSREEDGELFF.

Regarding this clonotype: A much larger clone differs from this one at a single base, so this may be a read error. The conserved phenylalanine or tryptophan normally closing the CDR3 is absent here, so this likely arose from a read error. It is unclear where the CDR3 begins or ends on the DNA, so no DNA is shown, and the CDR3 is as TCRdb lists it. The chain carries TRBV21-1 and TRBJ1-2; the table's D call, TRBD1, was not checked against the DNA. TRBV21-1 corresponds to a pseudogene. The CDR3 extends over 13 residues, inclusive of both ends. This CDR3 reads CASRGSGGYGYTL.

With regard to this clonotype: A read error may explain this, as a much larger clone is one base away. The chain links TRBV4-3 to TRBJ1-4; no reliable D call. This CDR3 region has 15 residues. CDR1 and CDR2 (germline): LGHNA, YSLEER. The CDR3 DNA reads TGCGCCAGCAGCCAAGATCGTACGGGGAATGAAAAACCGTTTTTT. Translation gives CASSQDRTGNEKPFF.

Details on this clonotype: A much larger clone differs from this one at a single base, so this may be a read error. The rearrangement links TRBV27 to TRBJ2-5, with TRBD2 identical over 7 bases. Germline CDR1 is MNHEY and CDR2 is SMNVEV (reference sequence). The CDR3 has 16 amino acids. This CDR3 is CASRPSPGLPWETQDF. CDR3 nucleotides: TGTGCCAGCAGACCCTCCCCGGGACTACCCTGGGAGACCCAGGACTTC.

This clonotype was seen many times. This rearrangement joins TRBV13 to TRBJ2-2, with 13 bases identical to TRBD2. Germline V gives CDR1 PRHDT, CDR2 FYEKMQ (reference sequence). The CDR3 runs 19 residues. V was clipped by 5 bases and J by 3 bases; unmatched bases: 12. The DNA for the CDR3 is TGTGCCAGCAGCCCACGAAGGACTAGCGGGAGCGAATACACCGGGGAGCTGTTTTTT. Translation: CASSPRRTSGSEYTGELFF.

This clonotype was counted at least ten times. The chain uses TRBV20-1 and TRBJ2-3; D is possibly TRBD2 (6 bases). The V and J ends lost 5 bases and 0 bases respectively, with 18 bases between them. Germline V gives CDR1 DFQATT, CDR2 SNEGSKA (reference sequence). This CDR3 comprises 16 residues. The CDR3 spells CSAPEAIAESTDTQYF. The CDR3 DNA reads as TGCAGTGCTCCCGAGGCAATAGCGGAAAGCACAGATACGCAGTATTTT.

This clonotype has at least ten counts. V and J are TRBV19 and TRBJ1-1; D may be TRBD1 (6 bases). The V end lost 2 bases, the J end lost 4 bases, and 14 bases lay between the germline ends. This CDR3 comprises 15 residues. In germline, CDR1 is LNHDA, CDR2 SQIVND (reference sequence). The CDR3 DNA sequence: TGTGCCAGTAGTATATCGTACAGGGCCGGCACTGAAGCTTTCTTT. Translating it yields CASSISYRAGTEAFF.

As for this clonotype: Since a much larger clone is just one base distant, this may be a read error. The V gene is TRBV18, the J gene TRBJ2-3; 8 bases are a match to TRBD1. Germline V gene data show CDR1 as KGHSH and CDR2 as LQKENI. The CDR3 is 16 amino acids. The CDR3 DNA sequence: TGTGCCAGCTCACCAGCCGGACAGGGCCGCACAGGTACGCAGTATTTT. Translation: CASSPAGQGRTGTQYF.